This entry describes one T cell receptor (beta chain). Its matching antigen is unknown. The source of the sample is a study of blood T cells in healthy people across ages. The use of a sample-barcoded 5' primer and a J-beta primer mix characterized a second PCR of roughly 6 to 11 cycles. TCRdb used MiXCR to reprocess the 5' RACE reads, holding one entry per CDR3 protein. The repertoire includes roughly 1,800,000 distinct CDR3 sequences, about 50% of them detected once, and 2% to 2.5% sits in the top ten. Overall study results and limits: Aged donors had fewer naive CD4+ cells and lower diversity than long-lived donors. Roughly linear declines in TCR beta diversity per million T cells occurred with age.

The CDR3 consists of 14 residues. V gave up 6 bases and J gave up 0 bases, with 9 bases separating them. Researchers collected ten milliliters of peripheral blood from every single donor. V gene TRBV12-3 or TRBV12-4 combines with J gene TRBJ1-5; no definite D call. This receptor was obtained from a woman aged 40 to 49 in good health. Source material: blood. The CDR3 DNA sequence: TGTGCCAGCAGCTGGAACCCTAGCAATCAGCCCCAGCATTTT. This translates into CASSWNPSNQPQHF.